This entry lists 21 T cell receptor beta chains sequenced from one sample in a study of Ad26.COV2.S vaccination and SARS-CoV-2 variants. Only in-frame clones appear in the TCRdb table, and some are missing; sequencing was by immunoSEQ multiplex PCR. This table has nearly 95,000 clones, roughly 85% appearing once. The source was peripheral blood, collected after recovery from COVID-19. Receptor source: a human donor who had recovered from COVID-19.

V is TRBV19 and J is TRBJ1-2; a possible D gene is TRBD1 (5 bases). Trimming removed 6 bases at V and 7 bases at J, with 12 bases between. This CDR3 has 12 amino acids. Germline loops: CDR1 LNHDA, CDR2 SQIVND (reference sequence). Here the CDR3 DNA reads TGTGCCAGTAGCCAGGGTTTCGTTGGCTACACCTTC. It specifies CASSQGFVGYTF.

This chain uses TRBV6-1 with TRBJ2-5, with 8 bases matching TRBD1. The CDR3 is 17 amino acids. V trimming: 2 bases; J trimming: 5 bases; junction bases outside the gene matches: 13. Germline V gene sequence: CDR1 MNHNS, CDR2 SASEGT. DNA for the CDR3: TGTGCCAGCAGTGAACGGACAGGGTCCTTCTCCCGGGAGACCCAGTACTTC. Protein sequence: CASSERTGSFSRETQYF.

This chain uses TRBV5-1 with TRBJ1-4, with D perhaps matching TRBD1 (5 bases). V was clipped by 3 bases and J by 2 bases, with 11 bases between them. There are 15 residues in the CDR3. In germline, CDR1 is SGHRS, CDR2 YFSETQ. For the CDR3, the DNA is TGCGCCAGCAGCTCTGATGAGGGGACTAATGAAAAACTGTTTTTT. Translation: CASSSDEGTNEKLFF.

This rearrangement joins TRBV4-3 to TRBJ2-7, with D unresolved. The length of the CDR3 is 14 residues. V was clipped by 2 bases and J by 2 bases, with 10 bases between them. Germline V gene data show CDR1 as LGHNA and CDR2 as YSLEER. For the CDR3, the DNA is TGCGCCAGCAGCCAAAGTAGGGCTGCCTACGAGCAGTACTTC. Translation gives CASSQSRAAYEQYF.

The chain uses TRBV28 and TRBJ1-3, with a tentative D call TRBD1 (5 bases). Looked up from germline, CDR1 is MDHEN and CDR2 is SYDVKM. Trimming pared 6 bases from V and 4 bases from J, leaving 22 bases between. CDR3 length: 17 amino acids. The CDR3 spells CASSRPLGTGAGNTIYF. In DNA, the CDR3 is TGTGCCAGCAGCCGCCCCCTGGGGACCGGAGCCGGAAACACCATATATTTT.

The V call is TRBV19, the J call TRBJ2-5; TRBD1 agrees at 11 bases. V dropped 6 bases and J dropped 4; count of bases not matched to a gene: 4. The CDR3 has 14 residues. Germline CDR1 is LNHDA and CDR2 is SQIVND (reference sequence). This chain's CDR3 is CASREDRGRETQYF. In DNA, the CDR3 is TGTGCCAGTAGGGAGGACAGGGGGCGAGAGACCCAGTACTTC.

The genes are TRBV4-3 and TRBJ1-2; perhaps TRBD1 as D (5 bases). Per germline, CDR1 LGHNA and CDR2 YSLEER. Deletions cut 1 base from V and 3 bases from J, with 9 bases between. CDR3 length: 14 residues. CDR3 sequence (DNA): TGCGCCAGCAGCCAAGGACAGCGCTACTATGGCTACACCTTC. This sequence encodes CASSQGQRYYGYTF.

V is TRBV10-3 and J is TRBJ2-7; D remains ambiguous. Trimming stripped 2 bases from V and 0 bases from J, with 8 bases between. This CDR3 spans 14 amino acids. The germline V gene encodes CDR1 ENHRY and CDR2 SYGVKD. CDR3 DNA sequence: TGTGCCATCAGTGAGGTCGCGAGCTCCTACGAGCAGTACTTC. Residues: CAISEVASSYEQYF.

This clone has only a few counts. The rearrangement links TRBV19 to TRBJ1-1, with D tentatively TRBD1 (5 bases). The CDR3 extends over 16 amino acids. V was clipped by 7 bases and J by 1 base, with 19 bases between them. CDR1 is LNHDA and CDR2 is SQIVND in the germline V gene (reference sequence). This chain's CDR3 is CASTPGLLVQNTEAFF. For the CDR3, the DNA is TGTGCCAGTACTCCGGGACTGCTCGTCCAGAACACTGAAGCTTTCTTT.

This clone was recorded once. J is TRBJ1-1 and V is TRBV9; D is unclear. Germline V gene lookup returns CDR1 SGDLS and CDR2 YYNGEE. This CDR3 contains 15 residues. V lost 3 bases to trimming and J lost 0 bases, with 12 bases between them. CDR3 in amino acids: CASSALGSMNTEAFF. In nucleotides, the CDR3 is TGTGCCAGCAGCGCCTTGGGTTCCATGAACACTGAAGCTTTCTTT.

The chain recombines TRBV4-2 with TRBJ2-1; 7 nucleotides line up with TRBD2. The CDR3 is made up of 15 amino acids. Germline values: CDR1 LGHNA, CDR2 YNFKEQ. V lost 6 bases and J lost 7; bases outside the gene matches: 12. CDR3 protein: CASSPRTGEGNEQFF. As DNA, the CDR3 is TGTGCCAGCAGTCCAAGGACCGGGGAGGGTAATGAGCAGTTCTTC.

The chain links TRBV7-9 to TRBJ1-2; D is possibly TRBD1 (6 bases). Germline V gives CDR1 SEHNR, CDR2 FQNEAQ (reference sequence). The V and J ends lost 4 bases and 0 bases respectively, with 6 bases between them. The length of the CDR3 is 13 residues. Written as DNA, the CDR3 is TGTGCCAGCAGCTGGACAGCTAACTATGGCTACACCTTC. It specifies CASSWTANYGYTF.

The rearrangement links TRBV9 to TRBJ1-2; possibly TRBD1 for D (6 bases). This CDR3 region has 15 residues. The V and J ends lost 0 bases and 4 bases respectively, with 13 bases between them. Germline CDR1 and CDR2: SGDLS and YYNGEE. The chain's CDR3 is CASSVGGGSPYGYTF. The CDR3 DNA reads TGTGCCAGCAGCGTAGGAGGGGGATCCCCCTATGGCTACACCTTC.

The chain links TRBV9 to TRBJ2-1, with D possibly being TRBD1 or TRBD2 (5 bases each). The V end lost 4 bases, the J end lost 10 bases, and 12 bases lay between the germline ends. This CDR3 region has 12 residues. CDR1 and CDR2 from the germline V gene are SGDLS and YYNGEE. DNA for the CDR3: TGTGCCAGCAGCTCCTGGGGGACCGAGCAGTTCTTC. Encoded protein: CASSSWGTEQFF.

V is TRBV27 and J is TRBJ2-3; D is possibly TRBD2 (7 bases). CDR1 is MNHEY, CDR2 SMNVEV, per germline (reference sequence). The CDR3 sequence is 15 residues long. V was cut by 4 bases and J by 4 bases, with 15 bases left in between. DNA of the CDR3: TGTGCCAGCAGTTACGGGGGGCGCCCCTCAGATACGCAGTATTTT. Translating it yields CASSYGGRPSDTQYF.

The V call is TRBV3-1 (or the pseudogene TRBV3-2), the J call TRBJ2-1; D remains unclear. The V gene's germline CDR1 is LGHDT and CDR2 YNNKEL (reference sequence). The CDR3 length is 14 residues. The V and J ends lost 4 bases and 1 base respectively, with 8 bases between them. This CDR3 is CASSPRLSYNEQFF. For the CDR3, the DNA is TGTGCCAGCAGCCCCAGACTGTCCTACAATGAGCAGTTCTTC.

This rearrangement joins TRBV3-1 (or the pseudogene TRBV3-2) to TRBJ2-1; 13 bases are shared with TRBD2. The CDR3 spans 18 residues. The J segment lost 9 bases and the V segment lost 1 base, leaving 12 bases of the junction unmatched. The germline gives CDR1 LGHDT, CDR2 YNNKEL (reference sequence). The DNA for the CDR3 is TGTGCCAGCAGCCAAGCATCCGGGACTAGCGGGAATTTCCTTGAGCAGTTCTTC. This sequence encodes CASSQASGTSGNFLEQFF.

The CDR3 is CASSLGRRNEQFF. CDR3 sequence (DNA): TGTGCCAGCAGCTTAGGTCGTCGGAATGAGCAGTTCTTC. The rearrangement uses TRBV7-2 and TRBJ2-1; D remains unclear. Germline V gene sequence: CDR1 SGHTA, CDR2 FQGNSA. Trimming removed 1 base from V and 7 bases from J, with 8 bases in between. The CDR3 spans 13 residues.

V usage is TRBV6-2 or TRBV6-3 and J usage is TRBJ1-2; D unresolved. The germline CDR1 and CDR2 sequences are MNHEY and SVGEGT. The CDR3 covers 15 residues. V lost 3 bases to trimming and J lost 2 bases, with 13 bases between them. CDR3 nucleotides: TGTGCCAGCAGTTATGGTGCCTCCTCAAACTATGGCTACACCTTC. It yields the protein CASSYGASSNYGYTF.

This chain connects TRBV3-1 (or the pseudogene TRBV3-2) to TRBJ2-3; 9 bases agree with TRBD2. V dropped 4 bases and J dropped 5; count of bases not matched to a gene: 7. This CDR3 has 15 amino acids. Germline assignment: CDR1 LGHDT and CDR2 YNNKEL (reference sequence). The CDR3 reads CASSPRSGRRDTQYF. In DNA form, the CDR3 reads TGTGCCAGCAGCCCGCGTAGCGGGAGAAGAGATACGCAGTATTTT.

CDR3 sequence (DNA): TGTGCCAGCAGTTACTCGGATTCAGGTTCGAACACCATATATTTT. This gives the protein CASSYSDSGSNTIYF. The rearrangement links TRBV6-5 to TRBJ1-3; no firm D call. This CDR3 contains 15 residues. CDR1 is MNHEY and CDR2 is SVGAGI in the germline V gene. Trimming took 0 bases from V and 7 from J, leaving 13 bases between them.